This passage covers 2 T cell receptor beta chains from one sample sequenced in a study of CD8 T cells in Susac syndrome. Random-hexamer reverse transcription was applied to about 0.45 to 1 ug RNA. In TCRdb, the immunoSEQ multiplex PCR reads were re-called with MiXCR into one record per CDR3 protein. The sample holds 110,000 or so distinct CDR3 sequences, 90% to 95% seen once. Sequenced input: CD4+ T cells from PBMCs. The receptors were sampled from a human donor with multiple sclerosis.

CDR3 bases: TGCAGTGCTAGGGGACAGGGGATTAGTTCTGGGGCCAACGTCCTGACTTTC. Its protein is CSARGQGISSGANVLTF. J is TRBJ2-6 and V is TRBV20-1; 10 nucleotides line up with TRBD1. The CDR3 is made up of 17 amino acids. Germline CDR1 DFQATT, CDR2 SNEGSKA (reference sequence). J was trimmed by 1 base and V by 3 bases; bases with no gene match: 6.

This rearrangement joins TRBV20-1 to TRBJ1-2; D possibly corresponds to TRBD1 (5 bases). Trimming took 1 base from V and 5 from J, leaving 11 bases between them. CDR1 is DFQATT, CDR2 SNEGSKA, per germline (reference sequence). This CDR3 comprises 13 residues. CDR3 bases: TGCAGTGCTAGAGTGGGACGGCGATATGGCTACACCTTC. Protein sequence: CSARVGRRYGYTF.